This T cell receptor (beta chain) derives from a study of blood T cell repertoires in COVID-19. This CDR3 has 19 residues. Germline trimming cut 4 bases from V and 1 base from J; bases unmatched to any gene: 15. CDR1 and CDR2 (germline): SNHLY, FYNNEI. Clones were sequenced by immunoSEQ multiplex PCR, and TCRdb holds only the in-frame ones, with some missing. The sample includes about 400,000 clones, 87% of them seen just once. Donors of Cohort 3 who recovered were those that had two negative PCRs, clearance, or symptom resolution. This TCR was recovered from a woman aged 25 to 39 who had recovered from COVID-19. The V gene is TRBV2, the J gene TRBJ2-7; 11 nucleotides match TRBD2. Specimen: PBMCs or T cells enriched from blood (not recorded which). The CDR3 region is CASSVRRELLAGASYEQYF. CDR3 bases: TGTGCCAGCAGTGTCCGCAGAGAACTACTAGCGGGGGCTTCCTACGAGCAGTACTTC. Full variable domain (missing parts from reference TRBV2 and TRBJ2-7): EPEVTQTPSHQVTQMGQEVILRCVPISNHLYFYWYRQILGQKVEFLVSFYNNEISEKSEIFDDQFSVERPDGSNFTLKIRSTKLEDSAMYFCASSVRRELLAGASYEQYFGPGTRLTVT.